The 10 T cell receptor beta chains below were found in one sample sequenced in a study of CD8 T cells in ankylosing spondylitis. Study-level points and caveats: Ankylosing spondylitis blood appeared to carry a characteristic TCR beta motif of several highly homologous variants.

TCRdb fed the 5' RACE reads into MiXCR, producing one record per CDR3 protein. The profile covers about 340,000 distinct CDR3 sequences, with less than 10% appearing a single time and more than 14% taken by the ten largest. Their cognate antigens are unknown. The specimen sequenced was blood, either unsorted or a sorted T cell fraction (not recorded which). Every receptor here comes from a male donor with ankylosing spondylitis.

The chain couples TRBV20-1 to TRBJ2-2, with 8 bases identical to TRBD2. The CDR3 has 14 amino acids. J was trimmed by 7 bases and V by 6 bases; bases with no gene match: 10. In germline, CDR1 is DFQATT, CDR2 SNEGSKA (reference sequence). DNA for the CDR3: TGCAGTGCCACCAGACTAGCGTTAGGCGGGGAGCTGTTTTTT. This sequence encodes CSATRLALGGELFF.

This clonotype showed up many times. The genes are TRBV20-1 and TRBJ2-3; D unclear. Trimming removed 5 bases from V and 5 bases from J, with 8 bases in between. The germline gives CDR1 DFQATT, CDR2 SNEGSKA (reference sequence). The CDR3 extends over 11 amino acids. CDR3 in DNA: TGCAGTGCTTCCACCGGAGATACGCAGTATTTT. Protein: CSASTGDTQYF.

The chain combines TRBV7-2 with TRBJ2-7, with TRBD1 as a possible D gene (5 bases). The CDR3 has 14 amino acids. Per germline, CDR1 SGHTA and CDR2 FQGNSA. V gave up 1 base and J gave up 3 bases, with 10 bases separating them. The CDR3 reads CASSLGGRVYEQYF. Written as DNA, the CDR3 is TGTGCCAGCAGCTTAGGAGGCAGGGTCTACGAGCAGTACTTC. The full variable domain, in which reference TRBV7-2 and TRBJ2-7 provide the parts outside the CDR3, is GAGVSQSPSNKVTEKGKDVELRCDPISGHTALYWYRQSLGQGLEFLIYFQGNSAPDKSGLPSDRFSAERTGGSVSTLTIQRTQQEDSAVYLCASSLGGRVYEQYFGPGTRLTVT.

The table lists this clonotype with a count of one. This chain connects TRBV10-2 to TRBJ2-2; a weak D match, TRBD2 (5 bases). V gave up 6 bases and J gave up 6 bases, with 11 bases separating them. Germline CDR1 WSHSY, CDR2 SAAADI. The CDR3 spans 13 residues. The CDR3 loop is CASRDFTAGELFF. CDR3 DNA: TGCGCCAGCAGGGACTTCACTGCCGGGGAGCTGTTTTTT.

This clonotype was seen a handful of times. The rearrangement uses TRBV7-9 and TRBJ1-2; D remains ambiguous. CDR1 and CDR2 from the germline V gene are SEHNR and FQNEAQ (reference sequence). V shed 5 bases and J shed 8 bases, with 18 bases lying between them. This CDR3 region has 14 residues. CDR3 nucleotide sequence: TGTGCCAGCAGCGCCCTCGAAGGTGGGAGCGGCTACACCTTC. This gives the protein CASSALEGGSGYTF.

This clonotype has just a few counts. The CDR3 region has the DNA TGTGCCATCAGTAGGACAGTAGGATTGCAGAGTGACAACAATGAGCAGTTCTTC. This translates into CAISRTVGLQSDNNEQFF. The chain carries TRBV10-3 and TRBJ2-1; D perhaps matches TRBD1 (6 bases). The CDR3 has 18 residues. The germline V gene has CDR1 ENHRY and CDR2 SYGVKD. The V end was cut by 5 bases, the J end by 5 bases, with 25 bases between.

The rearrangement uses TRBV6-5 and TRBJ1-2; D unresolved. V lost 0 bases, J lost 2 bases, and 10 bases lay in between. The CDR3 is 15 residues long. The germline CDR1 and CDR2 sequences are MNHEY and SVGAGI. CDR3 DNA sequence: TGTGCCAGCAGTTACTCGTCCAGGTGGAACTATGGCTACACCTTC. Protein product: CASSYSSRWNYGYTF.

This clonotype was detected a few times. This chain joins TRBV7-9 and TRBJ2-7; 7 nucleotides align to TRBD2. CDR1 SEHNR and CDR2 FQNEAQ come from the germline V gene (reference sequence). V shed 5 bases, J shed 5 bases, and the junction held 15 bases outside the gene matches. The CDR3 covers 16 residues. CDR3: CASSPPRVGGLHEQYF. The CDR3 DNA follows: TGTGCCAGCAGCCCACCACGGGTGGGAGGGCTCCACGAGCAGTACTTC.

This clonotype came up a few times. V is TRBV27 and J is TRBJ2-7; 9 nucleotides agree with TRBD2. The CDR3 is 12 amino acids. V lost 7 bases to trimming and J lost 8 bases; unmatched junction nucleotides: 6. Germline values: CDR1 MNHEY, CDR2 SMNVEV (reference sequence). CDR3 protein: CASMGLATKQYF. In DNA, the CDR3 is TGTGCCAGCATGGGACTAGCTACGAAGCAGTACTTC.

This clonotype was seen a handful of times. The rearrangement joins TRBV7-8 to TRBJ2-3; tentatively, D is TRBD2 (6 bases). The germline gives CDR1 SGHVS, CDR2 FQNEAQ. CDR3 length: 15 residues. V was pared by 8 bases and J by 5 bases, with 20 bases between. The CDR3 nucleotides are TGTGCCAGCTATTTCGTCGGGAGTCTCGGAGATACGCAGTATTTT. Translation gives CASYFVGSLGDTQYF.